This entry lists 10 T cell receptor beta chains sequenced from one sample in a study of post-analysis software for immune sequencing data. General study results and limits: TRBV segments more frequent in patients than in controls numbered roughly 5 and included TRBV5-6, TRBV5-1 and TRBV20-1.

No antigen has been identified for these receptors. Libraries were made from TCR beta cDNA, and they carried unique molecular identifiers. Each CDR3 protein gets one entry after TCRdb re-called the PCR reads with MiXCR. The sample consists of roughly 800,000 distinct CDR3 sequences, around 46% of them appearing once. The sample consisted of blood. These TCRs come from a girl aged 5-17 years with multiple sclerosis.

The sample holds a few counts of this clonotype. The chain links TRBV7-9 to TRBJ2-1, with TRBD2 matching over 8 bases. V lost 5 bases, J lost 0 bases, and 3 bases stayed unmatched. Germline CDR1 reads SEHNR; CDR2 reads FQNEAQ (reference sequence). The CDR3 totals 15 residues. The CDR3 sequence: CASSPTSASYNEQFF. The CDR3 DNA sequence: TGTGCCAGCAGCCCGACTAGCGCCTCCTACAATGAGCAGTTCTTC.

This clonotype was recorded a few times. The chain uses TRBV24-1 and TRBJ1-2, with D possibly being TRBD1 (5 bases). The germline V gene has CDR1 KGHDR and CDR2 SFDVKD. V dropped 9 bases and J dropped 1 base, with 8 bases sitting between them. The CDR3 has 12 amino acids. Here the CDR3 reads CATYQGNYGYTF. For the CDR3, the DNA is TGTGCCACCTACCAGGGTAACTATGGCTACACCTTC.

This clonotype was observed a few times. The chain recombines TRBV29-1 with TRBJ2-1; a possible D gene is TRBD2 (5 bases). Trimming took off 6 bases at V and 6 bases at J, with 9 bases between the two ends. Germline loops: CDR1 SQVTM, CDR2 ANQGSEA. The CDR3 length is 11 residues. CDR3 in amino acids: CSVGESNEQFF. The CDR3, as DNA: TGCAGCGTCGGGGAGTCCAATGAGCAGTTCTTC.

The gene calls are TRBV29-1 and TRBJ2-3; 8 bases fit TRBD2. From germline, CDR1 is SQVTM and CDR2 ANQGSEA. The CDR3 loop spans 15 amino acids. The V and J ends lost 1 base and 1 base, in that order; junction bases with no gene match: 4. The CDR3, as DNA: TGCAGCGTTGAAGCGGGAGGGAAACGCACAGATACGCAGTATTTT. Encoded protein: CSVEAGGKRTDTQYF.

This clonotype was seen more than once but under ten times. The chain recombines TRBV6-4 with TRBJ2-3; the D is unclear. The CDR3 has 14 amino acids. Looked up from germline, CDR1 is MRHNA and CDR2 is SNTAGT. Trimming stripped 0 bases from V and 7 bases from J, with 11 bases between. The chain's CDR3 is CASSDSKDPNTQYF. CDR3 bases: TGTGCCAGCAGTGACTCGAAGGACCCGAATACGCAGTATTTT.

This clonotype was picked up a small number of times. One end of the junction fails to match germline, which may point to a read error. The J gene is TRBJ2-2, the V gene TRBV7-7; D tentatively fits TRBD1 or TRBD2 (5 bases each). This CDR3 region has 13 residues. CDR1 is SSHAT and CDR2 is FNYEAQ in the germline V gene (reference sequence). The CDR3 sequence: CASSLAGAGEMFF. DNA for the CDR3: TGTGCTAGCAGCTTAGCCGGGGCCGGGGAGATGTTTTTT.

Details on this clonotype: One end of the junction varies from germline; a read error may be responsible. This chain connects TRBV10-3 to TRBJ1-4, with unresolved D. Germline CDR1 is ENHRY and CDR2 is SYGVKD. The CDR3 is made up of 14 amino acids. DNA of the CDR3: TGTGCCAGCTCCTCTGCAGGTCTTAATGAAAAACCGTTTTTT. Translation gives CASSSAGLNEKPFF.

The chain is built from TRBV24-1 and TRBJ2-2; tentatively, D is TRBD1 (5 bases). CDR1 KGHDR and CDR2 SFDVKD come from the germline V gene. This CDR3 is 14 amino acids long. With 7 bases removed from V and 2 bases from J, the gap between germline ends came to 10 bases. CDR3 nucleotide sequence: TGTGCCACCAGCATCGACAGTAACACCGGGGAGCTGTTTTTT. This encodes CATSIDSNTGELFF.

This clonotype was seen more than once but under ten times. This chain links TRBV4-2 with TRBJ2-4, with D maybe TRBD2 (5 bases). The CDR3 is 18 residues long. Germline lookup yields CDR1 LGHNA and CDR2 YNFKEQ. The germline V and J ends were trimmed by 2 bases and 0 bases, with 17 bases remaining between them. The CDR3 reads CASSQQILDVKAKNIQYF. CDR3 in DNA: TGTGCCAGCAGCCAACAAATACTAGACGTTAAAGCCAAAAACATTCAGTACTTC.

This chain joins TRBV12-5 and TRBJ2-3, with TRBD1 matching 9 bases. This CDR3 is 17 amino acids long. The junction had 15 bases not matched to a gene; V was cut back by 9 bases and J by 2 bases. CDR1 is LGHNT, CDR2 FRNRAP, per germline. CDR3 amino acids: CASRTGTGFFFTDTQYF. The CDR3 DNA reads TGTGCTAGCCGAACCGGGACAGGGTTTTTCTTCACAGATACGCAGTATTTT.